The 11 T cell receptor beta chains below all came from one sample that was sequenced in a study of blood T cell repertoires in COVID-19. Sequenced by immunoSEQ multiplex PCR; TCRdb stores in-frame clones only, minus some. The table shows about 180,000 clones, with about 81% occurring only once. Sequenced sample: peripheral blood. Receptors originate from an elderly woman with COVID-19, enrolled during active disease.

The V call is TRBV7-8, the J call TRBJ2-6; D gene uncertain. The germline gives CDR1 SGHVS, CDR2 FQNEAQ. The CDR3 consists of 19 residues. Trimming removed 2 bases at V and 0 bases at J, with 17 bases between. DNA for the CDR3: TGTGCCAGCAGCTTACATGGGCCCAGTGTTTTCTCTGGGGCCAACGTCCTGACTTTC. Encoded protein: CASSLHGPSVFSGANVLTF.

V is TRBV11-2 and J is TRBJ1-2, with TRBD1 as a possible D gene (6 bases). The V and J ends lost 6 bases and 2 bases respectively, with 16 bases between them. In germline, CDR1 is SGHAT, CDR2 FQNNGV. This CDR3 has 15 amino acids. In DNA form, the CDR3 reads TGTGCCAGCAGACCATCAGGGGATTTGAACTATGGCTACACCTTC. It is translated as CASRPSGDLNYGYTF.

The chain employs TRBV3-1 (or the pseudogene TRBV3-2) and TRBJ2-7; unclear D gene. Germline CDR1 reads LGHDT; CDR2 reads YNNKEL (reference sequence). The V end lost 1 base, the J end lost 3 bases, and 13 bases lay between the germline ends. The CDR3 is 15 amino acids. CDR3 protein: CASSQGVEEGYEQYF. In DNA, the CDR3 is TGTGCCAGCAGCCAAGGAGTCGAGGAAGGCTACGAGCAGTACTTC.

V is TRBV5-1 and J is TRBJ1-3, with no clear D. Germline V gene data show CDR1 as SGHRS and CDR2 as YFSETQ. CDR3 length equals 15 residues. Trimming pared 0 bases from V and 0 bases from J, leaving 7 bases between. CDR3 nucleotide sequence: TGCGCCAGCAGCTTGGGGGCAGGCTCTGGAAACACCATATATTTT. It encodes CASSLGAGSGNTIYF.

The rearrangement joins TRBV11-2 to TRBJ2-1; no clear D gene. This CDR3 region has 13 residues. V was shortened by 1 base and J by 3 bases, with 4 bases between the two germline ends. Germline CDR1 reads SGHAT; CDR2 reads FQNNGV. CDR3 nucleotides: TGTGCCAGCAGCTTAGGACTCTACAATGAGCAGTTCTTC. As protein: CASSLGLYNEQFF.

The chain employs TRBV5-4 and TRBJ2-7; D is possibly TRBD1 (6 bases). Trimming stripped 0 bases from V and 5 bases from J, with 12 bases between. This CDR3 is built from 14 residues. Per germline, CDR1 SGHNT and CDR2 YYREEE (reference sequence). The CDR3 DNA is TGTGCCAGCAGCTTGGACTCGAACAGGGACGAGCAGTACTTC. It codes for CASSLDSNRDEQYF.

In this sample, this clone turned up once. The rearrangement uses TRBV19 and TRBJ2-1; 12 bases match TRBD2. The CDR3 loop spans 16 amino acids. CDR1 is LNHDA, CDR2 SQIVND, per germline (reference sequence). V lost 9 bases to trimming and J lost 0 bases; unmatched junction nucleotides: 6. The CDR3 loop is CASRTSGTNSYNEQFF. CDR3 nucleotide sequence: TGTGCCAGCCGGACTAGCGGGACGAACTCCTACAATGAGCAGTTCTTC.

This clone was recorded only once. The rearrangement uses TRBV29-1 and TRBJ2-2; 11 nucleotides agree with TRBD1. Per germline, CDR1 SQVTM and CDR2 ANQGSEA. The CDR3 sequence is 18 residues long. J lost 3 bases, V lost 0 bases, and 9 bases had no gene match. The CDR3 here is CSVEEIRRDRGYTGELFF. The CDR3 bases are TGCAGCGTTGAAGAAATCCGTCGGGACAGGGGGTACACCGGGGAGCTGTTTTTT.

The J gene is TRBJ2-3, the V gene TRBV4-1; 7 nucleotides match TRBD1. V lost 4 bases and J lost 1; bases outside the gene matches: 14. There are 18 residues in the CDR3. Germline V CDR1 and CDR2: MGHRA, YSYEKL. The CDR3 nucleotides read TGCGCCAGCAGCCCACGAGACAGGGCAAAACAACGCACAGATACGCAGTATTTT. This codes for CASSPRDRAKQRTDTQYF.

This chain links TRBV28 with TRBJ2-7; TRBD2 aligns across 7 bases. The trim removed 0 bases at V and 2 bases at J, leaving 7 bases unmatched. Looked up from germline, CDR1 is MDHEN and CDR2 is SYDVKM. This CDR3 has 16 amino acids. The CDR3 DNA sequence: TGTGCCAGCAGTTTATGGATTTGGGCGGGGGCCTACGAGCAGTACTTC. Translation gives CASSLWIWAGAYEQYF. The whole variable domain, filled in from reference TRBV28 and TRBJ2-7, reads DVKVTQSSRYLVKRTGEKVFLECVQDMDHENMFWYRQDPGLGLRLIYFSYDVKMKEKGDIPEGYSVSREKKERFSLILESASTNQTSMYLCASSLWIWAGAYEQYFGPGTRLTVT.

This sequence joins TRBV7-9 and TRBJ1-2; maybe TRBD1 (6 bases). Germline loops: CDR1 SEHNR, CDR2 FQNEAQ (reference sequence). CDR3 length equals 14 residues. V was pared by 5 bases and J by 6 bases, with 16 bases between. CDR3 nucleotide sequence: TGTGCCAGCAGCCGGGACACCCCCGGGGATGGCTACACCTTC. The encoded protein is CASSRDTPGDGYTF.